The 9 T cell receptor beta chains reported below all come from one sample, sequenced in a study of PD-1 blockade in classical Hodgkin lymphoma (TCRdb year 2020). According to the study, the label for this sample's time point signals: newly diagnosed, previously untreated cHL patient sample. CD4+ T cells were purified from thawed PBMCs by magnetic negative selection with a Miltenyi CD4+ T cell isolation kit. The library was obtained by the immunoSEQ multiplex PCR assay. TCRdb carries this immuneACCESS record with in-frame sequences only. Its versions omit some clonotypes, under half of them owing to an unresolved V gene in the studies checked, with the rest unexplained. This sample gives more than 15,000 clones in total; around 93% of them show up just once. The top ten constitute approximately 0.51% of the sample. Sample: CD4+ T cells from blood. The receptors were sampled from a human donor with classical Hodgkin lymphoma.

The CDR3 spells CASSEMDENQPQHF. The CDR3 bases are TGTGCCAGCAGTGAGATGGACGAGAATCAGCCCCAGCATTTT. V gene TRBV6-1 combines with J gene TRBJ1-5; D remains unclear. V gave up 3 bases and J gave up 4 bases, with 10 bases separating them. Germline-derived CDR1 and CDR2 are MNHNS and SASEGT. This CDR3 is 14 amino acids long.

The CDR3 spells CASSPPGSYEQYF. Written as DNA, the CDR3 is TGTGCCAGCTCACCACCGGGTTCCTACGAGCAGTACTTC. This sequence joins TRBV18 and TRBJ2-7; D remains ambiguous. Germline CDR1 is KGHSH and CDR2 is LQKENI. V was cut by 0 bases and J by 1 base, with 4 bases left in between. This CDR3 contains 13 residues. The full variable domain, with the rest looked up from reference TRBV18 and TRBJ2-7, is NAGVMQNPRHLVRRRGQEARLRCSPMKGHSHVYWYRQLPEEGLKFMVYLQKENIIDESGMPKERFSAEFPKEGPSILRIQQVVRGDSAAYFCASSPPGSYEQYFGPGTRLTVT.

V gene TRBV5-1 combines with J gene TRBJ2-7; 9 nucleotides match TRBD2. V dropped 0 bases and J dropped 3; count of bases not matched to a gene: 4. From germline, CDR1 is SGHRS and CDR2 YFSETQ. The length of the CDR3 is 15 residues. The CDR3 loop reads CASSLEPSGNYEQYF. CDR3 nucleotides: TGCGCCAGCAGCTTGGAGCCTAGCGGGAACTACGAGCAGTACTTC.

This chain uses TRBV6-5 with TRBJ1-6, with 7 bases lining up with TRBD1. After removal of 11 bases from V and 6 bases from J, the junction contained 7 bases not matched to a gene. Germline V CDR1 and CDR2: MNHEY, SVGAGI. The length of the CDR3 is 13 residues. CDR3 loop: CAVKRQGNSPLHF. For the CDR3, the DNA is TGTGCCGTAAAGAGACAGGGTAATTCACCCCTCCACTTT.

This clone was seen only once. The chain uses TRBV27 and TRBJ2-2; 7 nucleotides line up with TRBD1. The germline V gene has CDR1 MNHEY and CDR2 SMNVEV (reference sequence). J lost 4 bases, V lost 6 bases, and 11 bases had no gene match. The CDR3 consists of 16 residues. The CDR3 bases are TGTGCCAGCAGGAGGGGGACAGCGATTACCACCGGGGAGCTGTTTTTT. It codes for CASRRGTAITTGELFF.

The CDR3 DNA is TGTGCCAGCTCACCGGACGGCTATGGCTACACCTTC. Translated, it gives CASSPDGYGYTF. The V call is TRBV18, the J call TRBJ1-2; D is uncertain. This CDR3 is 12 amino acids long. Germline loops: CDR1 KGHSH, CDR2 LQKENI. V lost 3 bases and J lost 4, with 6 bases in between. The entire variable domain, with the rest obtained from reference TRBV18 and TRBJ1-2, is as follows: NAGVMQNPRHLVRRRGQEARLRCSPMKGHSHVYWYRQLPEEGLKFMVYLQKENIIDESGMPKERFSAEFPKEGPSILRIQQVVRGDSAAYFCASSPDGYGYTFGSGTRLTVV.

This clone was counted between two and nine times. The V and J genes are TRBV4-2 and TRBJ2-7; TRBD2 agrees at 7 bases. The CDR3 extends over 14 amino acids. The J segment lost 5 bases and the V segment lost 0 bases, leaving 4 bases of the junction unmatched. Per the germline V gene, CDR1 is LGHNA and CDR2 is YNFKEQ. The CDR3 region is CASSQDGRENEQYF. CDR3 nucleotides: TGTGCCAGCAGCCAAGATGGGCGGGAGAACGAGCAGTACTTC.

V is TRBV6-5 and J is TRBJ1-5; D ambiguous. Deletions cut 5 bases from V and 7 bases from J, with 12 bases between. CDR1 and CDR2 from the germline V gene are MNHEY and SVGAGI. The CDR3 spans 13 residues. The CDR3 DNA sequence: TGTGCCAGCAGTCTTACCCTGCGGCAGCCCCAGCATTTT. Amino acid sequence: CASSLTLRQPQHF.

V and J are TRBV5-8 and TRBJ2-7, with 8 bases fitting TRBD1. Germline CDR1 SGHTS, CDR2 YDEGEE. The CDR3 has 15 amino acids. V lost 6 bases to trimming and J lost 2 bases; unmatched junction nucleotides: 10. CDR3 residues: CASNEPGQVAYEQYF. Written as DNA, the CDR3 is TGTGCCAGCAACGAACCGGGACAGGTTGCCTACGAGCAGTACTTC. Full variable domain (remainder filled in from reference TRBV5-8 and TRBJ2-7): EAGVTQSPTHLIKTRGQQATLRCSPISGHTSVYWYQQALGLGLQFLLWYDEGEERNRGNFPPRFSGRQFPNYSSELNVNALELEDSALYLCASNEPGQVAYEQYFGPGTRLTVT.